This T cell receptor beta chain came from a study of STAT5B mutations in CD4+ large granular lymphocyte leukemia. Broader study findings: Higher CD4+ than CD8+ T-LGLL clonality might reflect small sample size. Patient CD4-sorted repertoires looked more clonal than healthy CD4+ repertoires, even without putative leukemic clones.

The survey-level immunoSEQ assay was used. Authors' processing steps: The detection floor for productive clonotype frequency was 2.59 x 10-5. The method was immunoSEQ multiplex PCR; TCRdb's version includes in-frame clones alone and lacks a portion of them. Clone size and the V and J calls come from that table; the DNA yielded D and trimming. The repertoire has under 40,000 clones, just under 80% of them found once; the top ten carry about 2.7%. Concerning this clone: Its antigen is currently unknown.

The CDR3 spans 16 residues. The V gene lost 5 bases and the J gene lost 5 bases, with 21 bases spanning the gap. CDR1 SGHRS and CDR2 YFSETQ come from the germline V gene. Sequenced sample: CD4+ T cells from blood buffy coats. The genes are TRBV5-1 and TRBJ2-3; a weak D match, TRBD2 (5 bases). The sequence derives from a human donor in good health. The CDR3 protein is CASRRYREPPEDTQYF. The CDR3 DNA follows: TGCGCCAGCAGACGGTACCGGGAACCCCCCGAAGATACGCAGTATTTT.